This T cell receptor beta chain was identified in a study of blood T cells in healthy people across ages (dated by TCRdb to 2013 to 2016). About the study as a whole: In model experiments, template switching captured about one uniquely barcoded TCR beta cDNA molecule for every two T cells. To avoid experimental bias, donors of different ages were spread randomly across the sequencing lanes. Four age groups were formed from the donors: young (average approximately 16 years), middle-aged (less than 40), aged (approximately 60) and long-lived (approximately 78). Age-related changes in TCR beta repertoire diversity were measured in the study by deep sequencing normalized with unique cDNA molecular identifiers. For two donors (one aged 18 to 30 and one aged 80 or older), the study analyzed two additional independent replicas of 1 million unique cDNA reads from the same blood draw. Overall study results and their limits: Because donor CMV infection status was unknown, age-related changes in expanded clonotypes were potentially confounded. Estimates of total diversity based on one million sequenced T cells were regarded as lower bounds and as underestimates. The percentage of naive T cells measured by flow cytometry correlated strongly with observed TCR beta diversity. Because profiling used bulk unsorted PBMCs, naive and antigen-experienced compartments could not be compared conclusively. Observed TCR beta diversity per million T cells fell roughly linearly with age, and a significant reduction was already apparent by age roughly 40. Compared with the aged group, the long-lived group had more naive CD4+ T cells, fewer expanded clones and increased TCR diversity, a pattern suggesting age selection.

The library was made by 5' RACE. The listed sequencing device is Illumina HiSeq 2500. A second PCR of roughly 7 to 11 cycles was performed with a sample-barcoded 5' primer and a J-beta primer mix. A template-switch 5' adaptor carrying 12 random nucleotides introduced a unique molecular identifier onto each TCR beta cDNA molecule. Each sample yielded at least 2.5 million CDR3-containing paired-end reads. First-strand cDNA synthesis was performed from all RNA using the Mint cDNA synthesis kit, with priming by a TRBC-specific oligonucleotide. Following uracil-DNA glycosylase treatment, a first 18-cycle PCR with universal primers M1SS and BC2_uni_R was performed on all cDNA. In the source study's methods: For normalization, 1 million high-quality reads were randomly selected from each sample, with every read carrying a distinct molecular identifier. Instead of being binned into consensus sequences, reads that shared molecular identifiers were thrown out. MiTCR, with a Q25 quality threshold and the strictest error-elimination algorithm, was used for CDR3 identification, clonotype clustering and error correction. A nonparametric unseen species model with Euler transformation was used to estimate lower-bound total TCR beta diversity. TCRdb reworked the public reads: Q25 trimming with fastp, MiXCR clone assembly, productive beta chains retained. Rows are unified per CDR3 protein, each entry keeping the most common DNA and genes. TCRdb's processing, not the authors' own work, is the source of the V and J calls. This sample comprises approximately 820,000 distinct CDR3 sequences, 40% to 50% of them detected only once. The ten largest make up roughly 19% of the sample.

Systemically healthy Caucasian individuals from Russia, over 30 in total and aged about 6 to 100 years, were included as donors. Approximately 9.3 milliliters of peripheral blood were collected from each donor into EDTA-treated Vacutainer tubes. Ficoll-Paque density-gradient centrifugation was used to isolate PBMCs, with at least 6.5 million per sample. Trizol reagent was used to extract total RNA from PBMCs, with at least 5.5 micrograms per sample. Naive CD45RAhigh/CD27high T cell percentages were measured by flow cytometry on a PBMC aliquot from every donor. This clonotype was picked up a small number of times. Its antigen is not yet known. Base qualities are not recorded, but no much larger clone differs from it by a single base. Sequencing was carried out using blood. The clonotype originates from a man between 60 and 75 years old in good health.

The sequenced DNA is TGCAGCGTTGAAGTTACCGCCGGGACAGGGGGAGAGACCCAGTACTTC. This yields the protein CSVEVTAGTGGETQYF. The rearrangement combines TRBV29-1 with TRBJ2-5, and 11 junction bases match TRBD1. From the germline V gene, CDR1 is SQVTM and CDR2 is ANQGSEA. Taken from cysteine to phenylalanine, the CDR3 has 16 residues. Only the CDR3 portion is preserved as DNA: 48 bases, with reading frame beginning at the first base. Trimming leaves V shorter by 1 base and J shorter by 4 bases, with the junction holding 8 bases beyond the gene matches.